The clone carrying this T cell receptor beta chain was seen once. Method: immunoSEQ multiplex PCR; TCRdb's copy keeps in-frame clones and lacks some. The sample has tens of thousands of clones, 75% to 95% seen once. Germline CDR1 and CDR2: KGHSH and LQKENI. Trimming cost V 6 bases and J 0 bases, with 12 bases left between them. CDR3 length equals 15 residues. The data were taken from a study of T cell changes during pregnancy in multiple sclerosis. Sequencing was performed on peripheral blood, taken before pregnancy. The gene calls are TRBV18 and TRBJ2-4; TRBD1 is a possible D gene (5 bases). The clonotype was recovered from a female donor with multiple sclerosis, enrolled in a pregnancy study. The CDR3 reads CASSLDRLAKNIQYF. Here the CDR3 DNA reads TGTGCCAGCTCCCTCGACAGACTAGCCAAAAACATTCAGTACTTC.